This T cell receptor beta chain was recovered during a study of OX40 agonist ivuxolimab in advanced cancers. Assay: immunoSEQ multiplex PCR; the TCRdb copy retains only in-frame clones and omits some. There are about 100,000 clones in the sample; 85% to 95% occur only once, and about 1.2% lies in the top ten. Regarding this clone: Its antigen is currently unknown.

Germline CDR1 is MNHNS and CDR2 is SASEGT. The CDR3 runs to 13 residues. V gave up 7 bases and J gave up 6 bases, with 15 bases separating them. Notes on the study in general: Expanded peripheral T-cell antigen specificity went undetermined.

This chain uses TRBV6-1 with TRBJ1-2; D unresolved. The sample consisted of CD4+ or CD8+ T cells sorted from blood, taken in a trial of the OX40 agonist ivuxolimab. This receptor was identified in an adult with an advanced solid tumor such as melanoma, head and neck, liver or kidney cancer. CDR3 in amino acids: CASTLPSTNGYTF. The CDR3 bases are TGTGCCAGCACCCTGCCTTCCACAAATGGCTACACCTTC.